A single sample is the source of the 5 T cell receptor beta chains below, sequenced in a study of shared T cell receptors in the human thymus. The assay was immunoSEQ multiplex PCR, and TCRdb's table has in-frame clones only and misses some. This table has under 850,000 clones, around 89% appearing once. Separately, the same data were catalogued under a study of human thymus T cells.

Sample: thymocytes. The receptors here all came from a boy under two years old with a congenital heart defect.

The rearrangement joins TRBV30 to TRBJ2-5; 7 nucleotides agree with TRBD1. CDR1 GTSNPN and CDR2 SVGIG come from the germline V gene (reference sequence). The CDR3 runs 14 residues. V lost 3 bases and J lost 2; bases outside the gene matches: 6. The CDR3 sequence is CAWREDRRQETQYF. The CDR3 nucleotides read TGTGCCTGGAGGGAGGACAGGAGACAAGAGACCCAGTACTTC.

V gene TRBV2 combines with J gene TRBJ2-7, with D possibly being TRBD2 (5 bases). V lost 6 bases to trimming and J lost 2 bases, with 14 bases between them. CDR1 and CDR2 from the germline V gene are SNHLY and FYNNEI. CDR3 length equals 14 residues. CDR3 in DNA: TGTGCCAGCAGGGTAGGACTGGGTGCCTACGAGCAGTACTTC. It translates to CASRVGLGAYEQYF.

The chain combines TRBV28 with TRBJ2-2; D is undetermined. V was trimmed by 3 bases and J by 7 bases, leaving 15 bases between them. The CDR3 runs to 15 residues. CDR1 is MDHEN and CDR2 is SYDVKM in the germline V gene. This CDR3 reads CASSFLLRIGGELFF. The CDR3 bases are TGTGCCAGCAGTTTTTTACTAAGGATAGGCGGGGAGCTGTTTTTT.

V usage is TRBV14 and J usage is TRBJ2-5, with D possibly being TRBD1 (6 bases). The CDR3 has 13 amino acids. The V gene's germline CDR1 is SGHDN and CDR2 FVKESK. The V end lost 1 base, the J end lost 4 bases, and 7 bases lay between the germline ends. CDR3 nucleotides: TGTGCCAGCAGCCAAGCGACAGGAGAGACCCAGTACTTC. Its translation is CASSQATGETQYF. Full variable domain (missing parts from reference TRBV14 and TRBJ2-5): EAGVTQFPSHSVIEKGQTVTLRCDPISGHDNLYWYRRVMGKEIKFLLHFVKESKQDESGMPNNRFLAERTGGTYSTLKVQPAELEDSGVYFCASSQATGETQYFGPGTRLLVL.

This clone was recorded only once. V usage is TRBV11-2 and J usage is TRBJ2-7; TRBD1 aligns across 8 bases. This CDR3 comprises 13 residues. The V and J ends lost 4 bases and 3 bases, in that order; junction bases with no gene match: 2. Germline CDR1 and CDR2: SGHAT and FQNNGV. In DNA form, the CDR3 reads TGTGCCAGCAGCTCTGGGACAGGCTACGAGCAGTACTTC. Protein: CASSSGTGYEQYF.